This T cell receptor (beta chain) was found in a study of CD8 T cells in Susac syndrome. An amount of RNA that ranged from 0.5 to 1 ug was reverse transcribed with random hexamers. Amplification of TCR beta CDR3 across 54 Vbeta and 13 Jbeta was performed with immunoSEQ multiplex PCR. TCRdb processed the immunoSEQ multiplex PCR reads anew with MiXCR; each CDR3 protein has one entry. There are 120,000 to 150,000 distinct CDR3 sequences in the sample; roughly 94% occur only once, and approximately 0.27% lies in the top ten. V was clipped by 1 base and J by 1 base, with 4 bases between them. CDR1 SGHTA and CDR2 FQGNSA come from the germline V gene. The CDR3 is 14 residues long. This clonotype was seen only a few times.

V usage is TRBV7-2 and J usage is TRBJ2-2; D ambiguous. Specimen: CD8+ T cells from PBMCs. This receptor was obtained from a human donor in good health. CDR3 sequence: CASSLGLNTGELFF. CDR3 nucleotides: TGTGCCAGCAGCTTAGGGCTGAACACCGGGGAGCTGTTTTTT.